This TCR beta chain was obtained from a study of T cell responses to AZD1222 COVID-19 vaccine. Study background: Pooled in the analysis were second doses at about 4 or about 12 weeks. Study conclusions and caveats: The span of vaccine-associated CD4 TCRs extended across spike, with dominance at 160-218 and 743-854. Seropositive at baseline were only a handful of AZD1222 recipients. White British donors predominated, females outnumbered males, and clonal diversity was possibly underestimated.

Sequenced by immunoSEQ multiplex PCR; TCRdb stores in-frame clones only, minus some. The table lists roughly 70,000 clones, approximately 85% of them singletons. About this clone: Its antigen is not identified.

Per germline, CDR1 LGHNA and CDR2 YSLEER. The CDR3 spans 14 residues. Trimming removed 0 bases from V and 5 bases from J, with 10 bases in between. The TCR comes from an adult in good health. This specimen consisted of peripheral blood, obtained on day 0 of AZD1222 vaccination. The chain uses TRBV4-3 and TRBJ1-1; possibly TRBD1 for D (5 bases). CDR3 DNA: TGCGCCAGCAGCCAAGATGATGGGGGGACTGAAGCTTTCTTT. It yields the protein CASSQDDGGTEAFF.